The T cell receptor (beta chain) under discussion was sequenced for a study of CD8+ T cells in alopecia areata. The treatment here: oral pan-JAK inhibitor, 5-10 mg twice daily. RNA extraction was followed by reverse transcription into cDNA, which acted as the sequencing template. Data came from immunoSEQ multiplex PCR; TCRdb stores just in-frame clones and leaves some out. The sample includes about 140,000 clones, more than 85% of them seen just once. The CDR3 is 15 amino acids. Trimming cost V 0 bases and J 0 bases, with 7 bases left between them. Germline CDR1 reads SGHDN; CDR2 reads FVKESK. Here the sequenced sample was CD8+ T cells sorted from blood, taken at week 4, from a patient treated with tofacitinib. The gene calls are TRBV14 and TRBJ2-3; D ambiguous. The TCR was taken from a human donor with alopecia areata. CDR3 loop: CASSQDLHSTDTQYF. The CDR3 DNA reads as TGTGCCAGCAGCCAAGATCTCCACAGCACAGATACGCAGTATTTT.